One sample yielded the 5 T cell receptor beta chains listed below, sequenced in a study of T cells in Graves' hyperthyroidism and ophthalmopathy. Authors of the study amplified TCR beta CDR3 regions from RNA transcripts. Carried out on the TCR CDR3, a first-round RT-PCR used the HTBI primer set. TCRdb re-called the multiplex PCR reads with MiXCR, one entry per CDR3 protein. The sample records some 490,000 distinct CDR3 sequences, roughly 16% being singletons. Sequencing used blood. These receptors were taken from a woman younger than 45 with Graves' ophthalmopathy.

This clonotype was detected ten times or more. V usage is TRBV5-1 and J usage is TRBJ2-7; tentative D call: TRBD2 (6 bases). Germline CDR1 reads SGHRS; CDR2 reads YFSETQ. This CDR3 is 14 amino acids long. Trimming left V 0 bases short and J 7 bases short, with 14 bases between. The CDR3 DNA reads as TGCGCCAGCAGCTTGGCCTCAGGGAGGTATGAGCAGTACTTC. Its translation: CASSLASGRYEQYF. Combining the CDR3 with reference TRBV5-1 and TRBJ2-7 gives the whole variable domain KAGVTQTPRYLIKTRGQQVTLSCSPISGHRSVSWYQQTPGQGLQFLFEYFSETQRNKGNFPGRFSGRQFSNSRSEMNVSTLELGDSALYLCASSLASGRYEQYFGPGTRLTVT.

This clonotype was observed a few times. The chain couples TRBV20-1 to TRBJ2-2; TRBD2 aligns across 7 bases. V lost 5 bases and J lost 5; bases outside the gene matches: 17. The V gene's germline CDR1 is DFQATT and CDR2 SNEGSKA (reference sequence). This CDR3 contains 17 residues. CDR3 nucleotide sequence: TGCAGTGCTCCTGCGGCTAGCGGAGGGGTGTCAACCGGGGAGCTGTTTTTT. It translates to CSAPAASGGVSTGELFF.

The chain combines TRBV7-8 with TRBJ2-7; D unresolved. The V end lost 0 bases, the J end lost 3 bases, and 15 bases lay between the germline ends. CDR3 length: 16 amino acids. The germline V gene encodes CDR1 SGHVS and CDR2 FQNEAQ. CDR3 DNA: TGTGCCAGCAGCTTAGCATTTATAAGGAAAGGCTACGAGCAGTACTTC. Amino acid sequence: CASSLAFIRKGYEQYF.

This sequence joins TRBV28 and TRBJ1-3, with D tentatively TRBD1 (6 bases). V lost 4 bases and J lost 2, with 15 bases in between. The CDR3 runs to 16 residues. Germline values: CDR1 MDHEN, CDR2 SYDVKM. The CDR3, as DNA: TGTGCCAGCAGTTCCATCCAGGGGATAACTGGAAACACCATATATTTT. It yields the protein CASSSIQGITGNTIYF.

On this clonotype: This may come from a read error, since a much larger clone is one base off. CDR3 loop: CATSLRGGNEQFF. The CDR3, as DNA: TGTGCCACCAGTTTACGGGGAGGCAATGAGCAGTTCTTC. J is TRBJ2-1 and V is TRBV24-1; D is possibly TRBD2 (6 bases). Germline V gene sequence: CDR1 KGHDR, CDR2 SFDVKD. V gave up 6 bases and J gave up 6 bases, with 11 bases separating them. This CDR3 spans 13 amino acids.